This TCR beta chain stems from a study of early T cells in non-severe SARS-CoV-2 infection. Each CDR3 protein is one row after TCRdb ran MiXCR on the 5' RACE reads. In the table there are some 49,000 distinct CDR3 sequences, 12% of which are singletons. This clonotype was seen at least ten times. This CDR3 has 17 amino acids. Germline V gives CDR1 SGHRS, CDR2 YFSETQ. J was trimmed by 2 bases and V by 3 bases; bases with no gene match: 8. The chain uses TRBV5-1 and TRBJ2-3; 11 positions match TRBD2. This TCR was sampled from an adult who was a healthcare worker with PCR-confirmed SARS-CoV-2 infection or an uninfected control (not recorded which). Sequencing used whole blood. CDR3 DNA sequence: TGCGCCAGCAGCTCCCAAAAGACTAGCGGGGCCACAGATACGCAGTATTTT. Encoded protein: CASSSQKTSGATDTQYF.